This TCR beta chain was identified during a study of blood T cell repertoires in COVID-19. In the study overall: Sources were T cells, B-cell-depleted T cells, or PBMCs; the material itself was cDNA or gDNA.

In the original analysis: Estimates of nucleated cell counts were drawn from the amplification of reference gene primers. Sequencing was performed with immunoSEQ multiplex PCR; in TCRdb, only in-frame clones are kept and a portion is missing. That table supplies the V and J calls and clone size; D and trimming were determined from the DNA. The repertoire includes roughly 330,000 clones, 87% of them detected once, and about 5.7% sits in the top ten. This clone was counted a few times. V gave up 6 bases and J gave up 1 base, with 9 bases separating them. Germline lookup yields CDR1 SNHLY and CDR2 FYNNEI. CDR3 length equals 13 residues. Everyone who took part was about 18 to 90 years old, and they came from about 25 US areas.

Sequenced input: PBMCs or T cells enriched from blood (not recorded which). This TCR derives from a woman aged 25 to 45 who had recovered from COVID-19. This chain connects TRBV2 to TRBJ1-2; D is unclear. CDR3 residues: CASRQEGNYGYTF. The CDR3 DNA reads as TGTGCCAGCAGGCAAGAGGGTAACTATGGCTACACCTTC.